These 9 T cell receptor beta chains came from one sample sequenced in a study of post-analysis software for immune sequencing data. Study findings and constraints: Controls had lower frequencies than patients of five or six TRBV segments, which included TRBV5-6, TRBV5-1 and TRBV20-1.

Their recognized antigens are unknown. Every TCR beta cDNA library bore unique molecular identifiers. TCRdb used MiXCR to reprocess the PCR reads, holding one entry per CDR3 protein. This sample has around 400,000 distinct CDR3 sequences, with approximately 38% found just once. The sequencing input was blood. These receptors were obtained from a girl aged 2 to 10 with multiple sclerosis.

The sample holds many counts of this clonotype. V usage is TRBV13 and J usage is TRBJ1-1; unclear D gene. Trimming took 3 bases from V and 8 from J, leaving 7 bases between them. Germline assignment: CDR1 PRHDT and CDR2 FYEKMQ (reference sequence). The CDR3 is 11 amino acids. This chain's CDR3 is CASSLVGEAFF. The CDR3 DNA follows: TGTGCCAGCAGCTTGGTTGGAGAAGCTTTCTTT.

The chain couples TRBV6-6 to TRBJ2-5; D is uncertain. CDR1 is MNHNY and CDR2 is SVGAGI in the germline V gene (reference sequence). V shed 7 bases and J shed 2 bases, with 5 bases lying between them. This CDR3 is 11 amino acids long. The CDR3 nucleotides read TGTGCCAGCACCTCACAAGAGACCCAGTACTTC. Translation: CASTSQETQYF.

This clonotype was picked up a small number of times. This chain links TRBV29-1 with TRBJ2-5; 11 nucleotides match TRBD2. Germline V gives CDR1 SQVTM, CDR2 ANQGSEA. V dropped 7 bases and J dropped 4; count of bases not matched to a gene: 8. The CDR3 is 14 amino acids. The CDR3: CSAQIGLAGETQYF. Here the CDR3 DNA reads TGCAGCGCCCAAATAGGACTAGCGGGAGAGACCCAGTACTTC.

The sample holds a few counts of this clonotype. The CDR3: CASLRGNTDTQYF. The CDR3 coding sequence is TGTGCCAGCTTACGGGGGAACACAGATACGCAGTATTTT. The V gene is TRBV5-5, the J gene TRBJ2-3; possible D gene TRBD2, 6 bases. CDR3 length equals 13 residues. Per the germline V gene, CDR1 is SGHKS and CDR2 is YYEKEE (reference sequence). V lost 7 bases and J lost 2, with 11 bases in between.

The chain has TRBV7-8 and TRBJ2-5, with D possibly matching TRBD2 (5 bases). CDR3 size: 12 residues. Germline CDR1 SGHVS, CDR2 FQNEAQ. Trimming pared 0 bases from V and 9 bases from J, leaving 8 bases between. The CDR3 sequence is CASSLARVAQYF. CDR3 in DNA: TGTGCCAGCAGCTTAGCGAGGGTGGCCCAGTACTTC.

This clonotype was seen at least ten times. This chain links TRBV29-1 with TRBJ2-3, with 9 bases fitting TRBD1. Trimming removed 6 bases from V and 2 bases from J; junction bases left unmatched: 6. Germline CDR1 SQVTM, CDR2 ANQGSEA. The CDR3 consists of 14 residues. The DNA for the CDR3 is TGCAGCGTACCGGGACAGGGTCTCACAGATACGCAGTATTTT. Translated, it gives CSVPGQGLTDTQYF.

This clonotype was seen only a few times. The V call is TRBV20-1, the J call TRBJ2-6; D is possibly TRBD1 (5 bases). Germline CDR1 reads DFQATT; CDR2 reads SNEGSKA (reference sequence). Trimming pared 5 bases from V and 0 bases from J, leaving 17 bases between. The CDR3 is 17 residues long. Here the CDR3 reads CSAAKGSTSSGANVLTF. The CDR3 bases are TGCAGTGCTGCTAAGGGGTCTACGAGCTCTGGGGCCAACGTCCTGACTTTC.

The chain couples TRBV20-1 to TRBJ2-1; D might be TRBD1 (5 bases). In germline, CDR1 is DFQATT, CDR2 SNEGSKA (reference sequence). V was shortened by 0 bases and J by 0 bases, with 12 bases between the two germline ends. This CDR3 region has 16 residues. The DNA for the CDR3 is TGCAGTGCTAGAGATGACCAGGGATTCTCCTACAATGAGCAGTTCTTC. Translating it yields CSARDDQGFSYNEQFF.

This sequence joins TRBV5-1 and TRBJ2-3; possibly TRBD2 for D (5 bases). This CDR3 has 14 amino acids. The germline V gene encodes CDR1 SGHRS and CDR2 YFSETQ. The germline V and J ends were trimmed by 1 base and 6 bases, with 12 bases remaining between them. DNA of the CDR3: TGCGCCAGCAGCTTGTACCAAGGCGGGGATACGCAGTATTTT. It codes for CASSLYQGGDTQYF.